This T cell receptor beta chain is from a study of T cells in Graves' hyperthyroidism and ophthalmopathy. V lost 7 bases to trimming and J lost 4 bases, with 8 bases between them. The CDR3 runs to 12 residues. Germline V gene data show CDR1 as MGHDK and CDR2 as SYGVNS. Patients with uncontrolled infections, other autoimmune diseases, pregnancy or lactation were excluded. Amplification of TCR beta CDR3 regions was performed using RNA transcripts as template. Primed by the HTBI set, a first-round RT-PCR was run on the TCR CDR3. TCRdb analysed the multiplex PCR reads with MiXCR anew, one entry per CDR3 protein. This repertoire shows over 500,000 distinct CDR3 sequences, roughly 45% found once; its top ten account for around 44%.

The V gene is TRBV25-1, the J gene TRBJ1-3; D is undetermined. Sample: peripheral blood or thyroid tissue (not recorded which). The receptor was derived from an adult woman with Graves' disease, either hyperthyroidism or ophthalmopathy (not recorded which). CDR3: CASTSPGNTIYF. For the CDR3, the DNA is TGTGCCAGCACTTCACCGGGAAACACCATATATTTT.